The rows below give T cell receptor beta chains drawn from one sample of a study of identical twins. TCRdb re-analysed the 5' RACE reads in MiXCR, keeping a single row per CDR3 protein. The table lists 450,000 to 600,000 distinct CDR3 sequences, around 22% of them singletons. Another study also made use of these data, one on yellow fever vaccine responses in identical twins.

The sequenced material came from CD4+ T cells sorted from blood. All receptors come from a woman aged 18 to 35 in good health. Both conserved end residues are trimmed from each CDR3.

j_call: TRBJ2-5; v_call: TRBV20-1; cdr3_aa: SAQTGSPWTQY
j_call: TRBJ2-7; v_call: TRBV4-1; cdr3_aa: ASSQDDLSYEQY
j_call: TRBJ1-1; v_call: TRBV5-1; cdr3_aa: ASCLGGTGGCGEAF
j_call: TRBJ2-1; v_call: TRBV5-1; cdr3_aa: ASSLSGLADNEQF
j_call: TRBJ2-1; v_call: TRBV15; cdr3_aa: ATSALGGSGYNEQF
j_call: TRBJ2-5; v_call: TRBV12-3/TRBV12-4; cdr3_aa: ASSPRVWVQETQY
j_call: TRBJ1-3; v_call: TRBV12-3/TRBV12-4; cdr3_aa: ASSSRGGNTIY
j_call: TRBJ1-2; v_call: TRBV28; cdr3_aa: ASRNPLEEGGYT
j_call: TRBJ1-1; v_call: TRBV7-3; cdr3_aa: ASSLQAPPNTEAF
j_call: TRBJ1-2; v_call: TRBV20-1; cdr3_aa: SATTGGINYGYT
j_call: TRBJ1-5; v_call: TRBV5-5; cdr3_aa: ASSLQGSEPQH
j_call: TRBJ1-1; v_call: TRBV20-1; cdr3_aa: SAKGQNTEAF
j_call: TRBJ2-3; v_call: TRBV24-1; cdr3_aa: ATSDRRTSGSTDTQY
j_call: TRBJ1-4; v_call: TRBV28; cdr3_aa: ASSSPGQGAEKLF
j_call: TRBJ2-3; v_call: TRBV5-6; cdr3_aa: ASSIGLAGGPNTQY
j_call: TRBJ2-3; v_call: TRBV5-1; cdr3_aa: ASSLASQPSTDTQY
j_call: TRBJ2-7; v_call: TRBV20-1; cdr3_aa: SAASRAGATYEQY
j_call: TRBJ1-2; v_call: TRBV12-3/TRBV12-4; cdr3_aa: ASSSLAHYGYT
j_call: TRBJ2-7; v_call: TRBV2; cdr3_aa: ASSGGRSYEQY
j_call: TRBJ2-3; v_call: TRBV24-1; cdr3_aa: ATSGAGGPDTQY
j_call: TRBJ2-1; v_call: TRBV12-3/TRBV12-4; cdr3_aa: ASSLTGTSYNEQF
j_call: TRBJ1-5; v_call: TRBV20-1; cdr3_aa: SAVGQGDQPQH
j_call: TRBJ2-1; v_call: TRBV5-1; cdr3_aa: ASSLGRARQAYNEQF
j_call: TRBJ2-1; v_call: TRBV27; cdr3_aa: ASSFRQGFNEQF
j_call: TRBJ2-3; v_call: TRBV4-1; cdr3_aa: ASSPLDRGKDTQY
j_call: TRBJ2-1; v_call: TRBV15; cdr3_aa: ATRPQGDEQF
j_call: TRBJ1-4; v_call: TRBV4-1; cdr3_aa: ASSQVRDVRIEKLF
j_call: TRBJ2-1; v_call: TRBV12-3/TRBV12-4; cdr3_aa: ASRRLAGNEQF
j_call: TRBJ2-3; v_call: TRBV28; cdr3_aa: ASSPLIAGGQSTDTQY
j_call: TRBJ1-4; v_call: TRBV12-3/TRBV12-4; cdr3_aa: ASSPTARGRNEKLF
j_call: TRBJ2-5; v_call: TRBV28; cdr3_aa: ASSLDGGTGGLRETQY
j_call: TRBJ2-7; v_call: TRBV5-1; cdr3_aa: ASSIGGRETGYEQY
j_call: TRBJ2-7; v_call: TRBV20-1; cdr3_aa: SARDPGQGSYEQY
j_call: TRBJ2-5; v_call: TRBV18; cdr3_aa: ASSTYRGGETQY
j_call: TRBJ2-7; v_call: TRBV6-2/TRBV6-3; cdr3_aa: ASRAPGLASSYEQY
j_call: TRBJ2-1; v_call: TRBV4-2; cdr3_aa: ASSLGGKDEQF
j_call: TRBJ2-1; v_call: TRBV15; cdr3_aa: ATSSLGAGGGYEQF
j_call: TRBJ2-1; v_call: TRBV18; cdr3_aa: ASSRASGGYNEQF
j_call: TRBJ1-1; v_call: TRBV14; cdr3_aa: ASSRQGGTNTEAF
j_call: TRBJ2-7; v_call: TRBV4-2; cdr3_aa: ASSQALGSYEQY
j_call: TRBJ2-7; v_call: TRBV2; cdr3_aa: ASSDGPISYEQY
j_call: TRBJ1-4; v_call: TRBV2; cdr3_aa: ASSGGTGNEKLF
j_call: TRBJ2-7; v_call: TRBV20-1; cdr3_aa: SASVARATYEQY
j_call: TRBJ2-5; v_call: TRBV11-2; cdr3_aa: ASSASSGTSGETQY
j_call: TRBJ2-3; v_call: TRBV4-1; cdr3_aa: ASSQVGLAPDTQY
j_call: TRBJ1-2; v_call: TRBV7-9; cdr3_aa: ASSTDRHSYGYT
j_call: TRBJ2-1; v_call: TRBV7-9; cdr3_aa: ASSSPSANYNEQF
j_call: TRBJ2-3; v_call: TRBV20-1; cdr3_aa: SARDPPSGRAYTDTQY